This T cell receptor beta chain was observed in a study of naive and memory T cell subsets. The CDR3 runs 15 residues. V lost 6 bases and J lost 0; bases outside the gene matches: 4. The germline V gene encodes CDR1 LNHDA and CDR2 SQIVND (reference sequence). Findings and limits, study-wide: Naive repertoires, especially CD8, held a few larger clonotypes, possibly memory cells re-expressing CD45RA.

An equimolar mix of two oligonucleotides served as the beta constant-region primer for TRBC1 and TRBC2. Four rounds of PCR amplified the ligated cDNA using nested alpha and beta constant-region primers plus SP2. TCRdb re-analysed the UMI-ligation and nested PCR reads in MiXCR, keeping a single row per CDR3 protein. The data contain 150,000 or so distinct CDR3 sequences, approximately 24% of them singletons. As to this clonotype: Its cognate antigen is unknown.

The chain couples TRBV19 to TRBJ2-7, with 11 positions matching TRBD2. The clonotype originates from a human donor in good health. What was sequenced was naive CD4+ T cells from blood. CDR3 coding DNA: TGTGCCAGTAGGACGACTAGCGGGAACTCCTACGAGCAGTACTTC. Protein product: CASRTTSGNSYEQYF.